This TCR beta chain was sequenced for a study of T cell responses to AZD1222 COVID-19 vaccine (dated by TCRdb to about 2021). Notes on the research overall: AZD1222 recipients whose second dose came at about 4 weeks and those whose second dose came at about 12 weeks were combined into one group, since spike-specific TCR depth and breadth did not differ between the two schedules. A total of 233 trial participants underwent TCR sequencing, of whom 200 to 220 received two doses of AZD1222 and about 25 received two doses of the MenACWY control vaccine. Trial participants were enrolled by age into subgroups of 18-55, 56-69 and 70-plus years, and 148, 28 and 57 TCR-sequenced participants, respectively, were included in these subgroups.

Interpreted using the paper, the time point label stands for: baseline before first vaccination. The vaccinee samples were drawn from two UK trials, COV001 and COV002, one of which was a single-blind randomized controlled phase 2/3 trial testing AZD1222 (ChAdOx1 nCoV-19) in healthy adults. For TCRbeta chain sequencing, PBMC samples were collected from trial participants at day 0 and at day 28 after the second dose. Broader findings and caveats from the paper: Reportedly, almost half of the unique spike-specific TCRs recognized epitopes lying outside the regions that are mutated in the B.1.351 and B.1.1.7 variants. Conclusions about previously exposed vaccinees are limited because only five to seven AZD1222 recipients were SARS-CoV-2 seropositive at baseline. A significant rise in spike-specific TCR breadth and depth was observed after two AZD1222 doses relative to day 0 and relative to MenACWY recipients. In the small 56-69-year group, the increase in depth fell short of significance, most likely because of low power. Participants were mostly white British and included more females than males, and it was suggested by the authors that clonal diversity may have been underestimated. Vaccine-associated CD4 TCRs spanned the whole spike protein, with dominant responses in regions 160-218 and 743-854. Because no day 14 peak-response samples were available, the repertoires could be characterized only after the peak T cell response.

Details on this clone: The specificity of this receptor is unknown. No much larger clone exists at a distance of one base, and base qualities are not known.

The germline V gene gives CDR1 as SGHDT and CDR2 as YYEEEE. Measured from the cysteine to the phenylalanine, the CDR3 is 13 residues long. The read is trimmed to its CDR3 DNA, 39 bases read in frame from base 1. A distance of 12 bases separates the germline ends of V and J, which lose 4 bases and 7 bases respectively. The CDR3 regions of human TCRbeta chains were analyzed by immunosequencing. In the authors' own workflow: Repertoire TCRs were checked for matches against a reference library of SARS-CoV-2-specific TCRs that had been generated using the MIRA antigen-specificity platform. Breadth was defined as the fraction of unique TCRs that were SARS-CoV-2-associated. Depth was defined as the fraction of total T cells that were SARS-CoV-2-associated. Each spike-specific TCR was assigned to its reactive spike region and to a CD4 or CD8 class using the MIRA data. Log10-transformed breadth and depth values were compared by one-way ANOVA with Sidak's multiple comparisons tests. This immuneACCESS table, as held by TCRdb, lists in-frame sequences with V and J called but not all clones. Of the missing ones, under half trace to an unresolved V gene in checked studies; the others have no known cause. Clone size and V and J calls were adopted from that table, with D and trimming inferred from the DNA. The sample table shows about 130,000 clones, and about 89% are seen once. The ten largest account for roughly 10% of the sample.

The chain is encoded by TRBV5-6 joined to TRBJ2-1; a weak D assignment points to TRBD2 (6 bases agree). The sequences come from peripheral blood, collected on day 0 of AZD1222 vaccination. The clonotype originates from an adult in good health. The DNA sequence is as follows: TGTGCCAGCAGCGTCCCTAGCGCGAATGAGCAGTTCTTC. It codes for CASSVPSANEQFF.